The clone carrying this T cell receptor beta chain has just a few counts. Its antigen is as yet unknown. TCRdb independently ran MiXCR on the RT-PCR reads; one entry per CDR3 protein. The repertoire consists of 3,000 to 3,500 distinct CDR3 sequences, with about 80% occurring once and the leading ten covering less than 7.5%. This sample was included in a study of yellow fever vaccine responses in identical twins. Overall study findings and caveats: Vaccine T cell responses of twins reportedly seemed partly convergent and partly personalized.

V lost 4 bases to trimming and J lost 1 base, with 12 bases between them. CDR1 is SGHDN and CDR2 is FVKESK in the germline V gene. This CDR3 comprises 15 residues. V and J are TRBV14 and TRBJ2-3; a weak D match, TRBD2 (5 bases). The material sequenced was T cells from blood (PBMCs), unsorted or a sorted subset (not recorded which), taken before or after yellow fever vaccination (not recorded which). This TCR came from a woman under 30 who received the yellow fever vaccine. CDR3 region: CASSRPLGGTDTQYF. The CDR3, as DNA: TGTGCCAGCAGCCGCCCTCTCGGGGGCACAGATACGCAGTATTTT.